The T cell receptor beta chain under discussion was sequenced for a study of T cell responses to AZD1222 COVID-19 vaccine. Points from the study as a whole: Seropositive at baseline were only a handful of AZD1222 recipients. In a largely white British group with more females than males, clonal diversity was possibly underestimated. An increase in Spike-specific TCR breadth and depth was observed after two AZD1222 doses. All repertoire sampling was performed exclusively after the peak T cell response.

The repertoire was sequenced with immunoSEQ multiplex PCR; TCRdb's copy has only in-frame clones and lacks some. The repertoire has about 150,000 clones, about 91% of them found once; the top ten carry 1.5% to 2%. This CDR3 region has 17 residues. Germline V gene lookup returns CDR1 SGHRS and CDR2 YFSETQ. V lost 0 bases to trimming and J lost 0 bases, with 13 bases between them. As concerns this clone: Its antigen is still unknown.

The gene calls are TRBV5-1 and TRBJ1-3; weak D call: TRBD1 (5 bases). The clonotype comes from an adult in good health. Source: peripheral blood, taken on day 0 of AZD1222 vaccination. This CDR3 reads CASSLADLGVSGNTIYF. The DNA of the CDR3 is TGCGCCAGCAGCTTGGCCGACTTGGGGGTCTCTGGAAACACCATATATTTT.